This record looks at one TCR beta chain sequence and its context. Its target is unknown. TCR beta VDJ and CDR3 profiles were obtained from a genomic DNA template. Via MiXCR, TCRdb re-called the reads, giving one row per CDR3 protein. The sample consists of 250,000 to 350,000 distinct CDR3 sequences, approximately 55% of them appearing once. This entry belongs to a study of CD8+CD57+ T cells in acquired aplastic anemia. The study, taken as a whole, reports: Overlapping CD8+ CDR3 repertoires of patients and controls contained around 30 shared sequences. Patients and controls had CD8+ Simpson's diversity values that were not significantly distinct.

This sequence originates from a human donor with severe aplastic anemia or a healthy control (not recorded which). Sequenced sample: sorted CD4+, CD8+, or CD8+CD57+ T cells (not recorded which) from PBMCs.

The CDR3 reads CASSREGATF. For the CDR3, the DNA is TGTGCCAGCAGCCGCGAAGGAGCCACCTTC. The chain couples TRBV7-9 to TRBJ1-2; D is ambiguous. Trimming took 5 bases from V and 13 from J, leaving 11 bases between them. The germline CDR1 and CDR2 sequences are SEHNR and FQNEAQ (reference sequence). This CDR3 has 10 amino acids.